A single TCR beta chain is shown here with its context. Its antigen is not identified. The data originate from a study of T cells after yellow fever vaccination. Study-wide points: The secondary response was weaker but peaked faster, day 5 versus 15.

Universal primer sites and UMIs were introduced during 5'RACE template-switching synthesis of TCR cDNA. Using its own MiXCR run on the 5' RACE reads, TCRdb lists one record per CDR3 protein. This repertoire shows some 350,000 distinct CDR3 sequences, around 4.1% found once; its top ten account for more than 20%. The CDR3 spans 13 residues. The germline V gene encodes CDR1 SGHNT and CDR2 YYREEE (reference sequence). Trimming removed 8 bases from V and 4 bases from J; junction bases left unmatched: 8. The gene calls are TRBV5-4 and TRBJ2-7; TRBD2 agrees at 8 bases. The sequence was obtained from a man between 18 and 29 years old who received the YFV17D yellow fever vaccine. The sample here was PBMCs, taken 5 days after the yellow fever booster vaccination. The DNA for the CDR3 is TGTGCCAGTTCTAGCGGGCAAGTATACGAGCAGTACTTC. This codes for CASSSGQVYEQYF.